Following are 11 T cell receptor beta chains from one sample sequenced in a study of blood T cells in healthy people across ages. For the second PCR, which ran for 7 to 11 cycles, a sample-barcoded 5' primer and a J-beta primer mix were used. One entry per CDR3 protein results from TCRdb running MiXCR on the 5' RACE reads. The repertoire has about 840,000 distinct CDR3 sequences, just under 30% of them found once; the top ten carry roughly 10%. This sample also belongs to another study, concerning T cells of mothers and their children.

The sequenced sample consisted of blood. The source of these receptors is a middle-aged woman in good health.

Worth noting for this clonotype: A read error may account for a junction end that differs from germline. The J gene is TRBJ2-2, the V gene TRBV10-3; 8 bases align to TRBD2. This CDR3 spans 15 amino acids. Germline V gene lookup returns CDR1 ENHRY and CDR2 SYGVKD. CDR3 in amino acids: CAIGDRAGGPGELFF. The CDR3, as DNA: TGTGCCATCGGTGATCGTGCGGGGGGTCCCGGGGAGCTGTTTTTT.

This clonotype was observed a few times. At one end, the junction sequence differs from germline, possibly due to a read error. The rearrangement joins TRBV7-8 to TRBJ1-3, with D maybe TRBD1 (6 bases). The germline V gene has CDR1 SGHVS and CDR2 FQNEAQ. The CDR3 contains 15 residues. Here the CDR3 reads CTSSQAGGRVPQIYF. The CDR3 DNA follows: TGTACCAGCAGCCAAGCCGGGGGCAGAGTCCCTCAGATATATTTT. The full variable domain, in which reference TRBV7-8 and TRBJ1-3 provide the parts outside the CDR3, is GAGVSQSPRYKVAKRGQDVALRCDPISGHVSLFWYQQALGQGPEFLTYFQNEAQLDKSGLPSDRFFAERPEGSVSTLKIQRTQQEDSAVYLCTSSQAGGRVPQIYFGEGSWLTVV.

J is TRBJ2-5 and V is TRBV5-4; 9 positions agree with TRBD1. The CDR3 is 15 residues long. Per the germline V gene, CDR1 is SGHNT and CDR2 is YYREEE (reference sequence). Trimming took 4 bases from V and 11 from J; bases not matched to a gene: 15. The CDR3 spells CASSQAGTGMLWQYF. The CDR3, as DNA: TGTGCCAGCAGCCAAGCCGGGACAGGGATGCTCTGGCAGTACTTC.

This chain connects TRBV28 to TRBJ1-2; no clear D. Deletions cut 3 bases from V and 8 bases from J, with 16 bases between. This CDR3 contains 14 residues. Germline V CDR1 and CDR2: MDHEN, SYDVKM. CDR3 protein: CASSLVAGGGGYTF. CDR3 nucleotide sequence: TGTGCCAGCAGTTTGGTGGCAGGAGGTGGAGGCTACACCTTC.

This rearrangement joins TRBV6-1 to TRBJ1-1, with D possibly being TRBD1 (5 bases). CDR3 length: 13 amino acids. V lost 4 bases, J lost 2 bases, and 8 bases lay in between. CDR1 is MNHNS and CDR2 is SASEGT in the germline V gene. In DNA, the CDR3 is TGTGCCAGCAGTGCCGGGACCAACACTGAAGCTTTCTTT. It codes for CASSAGTNTEAFF.

This clonotype was counted once. A junction boundary mismatches the germline segment, possibly from a read error. CDR3 sequence (DNA): TGTGTCAGCAATTTGGACAGGGGTTGGTGTGGCTACACCTTC. It yields the protein CVSNLDRGWCGYTF. The gene calls are TRBV6-1 and TRBJ1-2; TRBD1 matches at 9 bases. Germline V gene sequence: CDR1 MNHNS, CDR2 SASEGT. The CDR3 has 14 amino acids.

The chain uses TRBV3-1 and TRBJ1-4; D call uncertain. V gave up 0 bases and J gave up 15 bases, with 8 bases separating them. CDR1 and CDR2 (germline): LGHDT, YNNKEL (reference sequence). This CDR3 has 11 residues. The CDR3 DNA reads as TGTGCCAGCAGCCAAGACGCCATGGTGTTTTTT. Translation gives CASSQDAMVFF. Full variable domain (missing parts from reference TRBV3-1 and TRBJ1-4): DTAVSQTPKYLVTQMGNDKSIKCEQNLGHDTMYWYKQDSKKFLKIMFSYNNKELIINETVPNRFSPKSPDKAHLNLHINSLELGDSAVYFCASSQDAMVFFGSGTQLSVL.

A remark on this clonotype: A much larger clone lies one base from this, so it may be a read error. This chain uses TRBV29-1 with TRBJ1-2; TRBD1 aligns across 10 bases. CDR3 size: 13 residues. V lost 4 bases to trimming and J lost 6 bases; unmatched junction nucleotides: 5. CDR1 is SQVTM, CDR2 ANQGSEA, per germline. The CDR3: CSVGQGAIHGYTF. In nucleotides, the CDR3 is TGCAGCGTTGGACAGGGGGCGATCCATGGCTACACCTTC.

The chain is built from TRBV20-1 and TRBJ1-5, with no clear D. Trimming pared 0 bases from V and 2 bases from J, leaving 14 bases between. CDR3 length equals 16 residues. The germline CDR1 and CDR2 sequences are DFQATT and SNEGSKA (reference sequence). The CDR3 sequence is CSARDPWTMGNQPQHF. CDR3 in DNA: TGCAGTGCTAGAGATCCCTGGACTATGGGCAATCAGCCCCAGCATTTT.

The sample holds many counts of this clonotype. V usage is TRBV4-1 and J usage is TRBJ2-3; D ambiguous. This CDR3 spans 13 amino acids. Trimming stripped 0 bases from V and 3 bases from J, with 4 bases between. Germline lookup yields CDR1 MGHRA and CDR2 YSYEKL. In nucleotides, the CDR3 is TGCGCCAGCAGCCAAGACGTTACAGATACGCAGTATTTT. It is translated as CASSQDVTDTQYF.

The chain couples TRBV5-1 to TRBJ1-3; TRBD1 aligns across 7 bases. The CDR3 totals 15 residues. In germline, CDR1 is SGHRS, CDR2 YFSETQ. Trimming removed 4 bases from V and 0 bases from J; junction bases left unmatched: 4. CDR3 in amino acids: CASSEQGSSGNTIYF. CDR3 DNA: TGCGCCAGCAGCGAACAGGGGAGCTCTGGAAACACCATATATTTT. The full variable domain, its missing parts supplied by reference TRBV5-1 and TRBJ1-3, is KAGVTQTPRYLIKTRGQQVTLSCSPISGHRSVSWYQQTPGQGLQFLFEYFSETQRNKGNFPGRFSGRQFSNSRSEMNVSTLELGDSALYLCASSEQGSSGNTIYFGEGSWLTVV.